This T cell receptor beta chain comes out of a study of siplizumab effects on memory and regulatory T cells. TCRdb's table, derived via immunoSEQ multiplex PCR, lists solely in-frame clones and lacks some. The table records approximately 75,000 clones, approximately 93% of them present only once. General observations from the study: Of the alloreactive clones, only a minor fraction mapped to unstimulated subsets. Researchers could not give a naive or memory phenotype to roughly 75-95% of proliferating CD4+ or CD8+ clones. Unstimulated naive T cells seemed to show more diversity than memory cells did, and they also seemed to be among the major contributors to the alloresponse. Alloreactive CD4+ clones that could be mapped were on average 68.8% Treg-derived with siplizumab, against 25% to 30% in controls.

The CDR3 loop spans 14 amino acids. V dropped 9 bases and J dropped 2 bases, with 16 bases sitting between them. Germline loops: CDR1 SNHLY, CDR2 FYNNEI. As regards this clone: Antigen specificity is unknown.

The origin of this receptor is a human donor in good health. Sequencing input: CD8+ T cells sorted from blood. The V call is TRBV2, the J call TRBJ1-1; a weak D match, TRBD1 (6 bases). In DNA, the CDR3 is TGTGCCAGAGAAGGACAGACTACTAACACTGAAGCTTTCTTT. Translated: CAREGQTTNTEAFF.